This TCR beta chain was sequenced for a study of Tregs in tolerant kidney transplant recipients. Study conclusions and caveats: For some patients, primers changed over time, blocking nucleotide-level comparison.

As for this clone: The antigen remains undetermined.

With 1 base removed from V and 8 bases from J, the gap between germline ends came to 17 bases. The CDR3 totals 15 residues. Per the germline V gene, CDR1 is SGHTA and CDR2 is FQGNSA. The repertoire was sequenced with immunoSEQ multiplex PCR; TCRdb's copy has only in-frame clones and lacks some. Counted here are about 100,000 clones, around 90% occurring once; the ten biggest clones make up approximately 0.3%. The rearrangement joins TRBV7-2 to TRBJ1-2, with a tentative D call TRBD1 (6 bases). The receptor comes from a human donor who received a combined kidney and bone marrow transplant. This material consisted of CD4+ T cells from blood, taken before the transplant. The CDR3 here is CASSLDAGDERGYTF. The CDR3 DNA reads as TGTGCCAGCAGCTTAGACGCAGGGGACGAACGGGGCTACACCTTC. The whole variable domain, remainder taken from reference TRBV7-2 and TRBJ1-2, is GAGVSQSPSNKVTEKGKDVELRCDPISGHTALYWYRQSLGQGLEFLIYFQGNSAPDKSGLPSDRFSAERTGGSVSTLTIQRTQQEDSAVYLCASSLDAGDERGYTFGSGTRLTVV.